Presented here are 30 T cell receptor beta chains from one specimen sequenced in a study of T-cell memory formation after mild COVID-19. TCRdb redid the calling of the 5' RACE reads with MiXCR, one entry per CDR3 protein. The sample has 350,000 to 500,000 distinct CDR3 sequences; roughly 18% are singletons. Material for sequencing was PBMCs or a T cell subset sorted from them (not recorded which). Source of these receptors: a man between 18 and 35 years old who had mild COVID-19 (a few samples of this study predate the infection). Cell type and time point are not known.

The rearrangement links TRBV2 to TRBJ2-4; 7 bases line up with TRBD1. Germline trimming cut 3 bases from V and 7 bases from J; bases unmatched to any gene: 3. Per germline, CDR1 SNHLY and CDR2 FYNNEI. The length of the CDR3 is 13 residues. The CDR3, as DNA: TGTGCCAGCAGTGAGGAGACAGGGAACATTCAGTACTTC. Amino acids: CASSEETGNIQYF. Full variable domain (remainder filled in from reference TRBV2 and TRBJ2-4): EPEVTQTPSHQVTQMGQEVILRCVPISNHLYFYWYRQILGQKVEFLVSFYNNEISEKSEIFDDQFSVERPDGSNFTLKIRSTKLEDSAMYFCASSEETGNIQYFGAGTRLSVL.

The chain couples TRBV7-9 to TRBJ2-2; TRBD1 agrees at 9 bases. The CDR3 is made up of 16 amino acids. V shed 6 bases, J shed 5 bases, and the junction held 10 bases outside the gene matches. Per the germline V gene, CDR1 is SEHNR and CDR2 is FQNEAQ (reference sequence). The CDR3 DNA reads TGTGCCAGCAGTTCCCATACAGGGGGCCGGACCGGGGAGCTGTTTTTT. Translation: CASSSHTGGRTGELFF.

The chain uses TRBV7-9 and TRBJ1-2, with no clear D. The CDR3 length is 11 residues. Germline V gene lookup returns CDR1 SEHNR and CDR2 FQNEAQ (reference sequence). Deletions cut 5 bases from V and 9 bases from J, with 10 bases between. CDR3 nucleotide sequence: TGTGCCAGCAGCCCTAGGGCGAGCTACACCTTC. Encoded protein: CASSPRASYTF.

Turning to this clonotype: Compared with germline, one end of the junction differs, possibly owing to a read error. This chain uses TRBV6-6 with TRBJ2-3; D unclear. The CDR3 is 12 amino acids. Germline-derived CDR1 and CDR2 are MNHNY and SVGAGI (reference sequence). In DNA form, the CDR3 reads TGTGCCAGCAGTTACTCCCCCCCACAGCCGACATTT. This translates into CASSYSPPQPTF.

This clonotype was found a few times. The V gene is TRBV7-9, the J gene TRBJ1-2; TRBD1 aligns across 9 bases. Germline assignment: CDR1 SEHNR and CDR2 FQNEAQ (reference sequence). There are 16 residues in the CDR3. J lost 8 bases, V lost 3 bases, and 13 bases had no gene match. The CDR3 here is CASSFWTGDSVGGYTF. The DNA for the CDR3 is TGTGCCAGCAGCTTCTGGACAGGGGATTCAGTAGGAGGCTACACCTTC.

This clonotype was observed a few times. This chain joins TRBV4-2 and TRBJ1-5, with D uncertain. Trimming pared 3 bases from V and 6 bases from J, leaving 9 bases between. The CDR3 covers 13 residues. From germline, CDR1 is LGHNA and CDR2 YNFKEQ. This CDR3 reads CASSQGMGQPQHF. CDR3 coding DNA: TGTGCCAGCAGCCAGGGGATGGGTCAGCCCCAGCATTTT.

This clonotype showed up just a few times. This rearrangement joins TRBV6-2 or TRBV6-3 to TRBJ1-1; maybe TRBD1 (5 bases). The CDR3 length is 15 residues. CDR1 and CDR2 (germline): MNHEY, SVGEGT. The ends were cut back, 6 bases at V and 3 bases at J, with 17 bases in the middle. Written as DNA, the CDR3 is TGTGCCAGCAGCCCCACCGGGGGTAGGTACACTGAAGCTTTCTTT. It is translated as CASSPTGGRYTEAFF.

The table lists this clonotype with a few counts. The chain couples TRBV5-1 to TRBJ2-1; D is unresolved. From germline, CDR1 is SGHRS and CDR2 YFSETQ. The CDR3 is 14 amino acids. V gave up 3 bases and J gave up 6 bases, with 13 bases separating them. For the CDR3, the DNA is TGCGCCAGCAGCTCGGGCCCGGGTAGCAATGAGCAGTTCTTC. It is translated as CASSSGPGSNEQFF.

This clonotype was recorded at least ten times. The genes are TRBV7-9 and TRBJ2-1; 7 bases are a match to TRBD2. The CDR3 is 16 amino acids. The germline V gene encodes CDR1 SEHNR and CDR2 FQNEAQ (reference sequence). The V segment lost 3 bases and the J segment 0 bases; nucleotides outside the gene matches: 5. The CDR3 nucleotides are TGTGCCAGCAGCTTTCCCGGGGGGTTCTCCTACAATGAGCAGTTCTTC. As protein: CASSFPGGFSYNEQFF.

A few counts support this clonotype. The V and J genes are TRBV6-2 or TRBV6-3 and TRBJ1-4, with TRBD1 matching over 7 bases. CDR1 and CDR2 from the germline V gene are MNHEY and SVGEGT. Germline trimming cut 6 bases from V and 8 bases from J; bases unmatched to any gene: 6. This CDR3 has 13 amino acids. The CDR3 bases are TGTGCCAGCAGAACGGACAGGTGGGAAAAACTGTTTTTT. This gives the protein CASRTDRWEKLFF.

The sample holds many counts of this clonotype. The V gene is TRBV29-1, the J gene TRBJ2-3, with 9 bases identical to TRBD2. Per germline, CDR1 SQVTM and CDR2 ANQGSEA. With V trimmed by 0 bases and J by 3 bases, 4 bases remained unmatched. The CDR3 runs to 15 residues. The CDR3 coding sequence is TGCAGCGTTGAAGATCGGCGGGGGGGAACAGATACGCAGTATTTT. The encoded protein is CSVEDRRGGTDTQYF.

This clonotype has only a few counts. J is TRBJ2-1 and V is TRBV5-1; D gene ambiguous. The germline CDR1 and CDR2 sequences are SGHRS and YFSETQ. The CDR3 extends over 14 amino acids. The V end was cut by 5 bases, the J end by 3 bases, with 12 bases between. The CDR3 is CASSGDGFYNEQFF. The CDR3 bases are TGCGCCAGCAGTGGCGACGGCTTCTACAATGAGCAGTTCTTC.

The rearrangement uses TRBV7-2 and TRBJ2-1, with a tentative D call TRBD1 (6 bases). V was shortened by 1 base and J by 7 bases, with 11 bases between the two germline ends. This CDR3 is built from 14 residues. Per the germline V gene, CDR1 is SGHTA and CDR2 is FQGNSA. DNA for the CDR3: TGTGCCAGCAGCTTAGGTTGGGGGCATAATGAGCAGTTCTTC. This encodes CASSLGWGHNEQFF.

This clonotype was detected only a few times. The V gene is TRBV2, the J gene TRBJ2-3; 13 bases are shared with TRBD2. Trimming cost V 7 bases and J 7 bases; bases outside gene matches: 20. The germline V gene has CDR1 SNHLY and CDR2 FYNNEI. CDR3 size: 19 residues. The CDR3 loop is CASTSRTSGGPTTFNTQYF. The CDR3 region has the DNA TGTGCCAGCACGAGCAGGACTAGCGGGGGCCCTACAACCTTCAATACGCAGTATTTT.

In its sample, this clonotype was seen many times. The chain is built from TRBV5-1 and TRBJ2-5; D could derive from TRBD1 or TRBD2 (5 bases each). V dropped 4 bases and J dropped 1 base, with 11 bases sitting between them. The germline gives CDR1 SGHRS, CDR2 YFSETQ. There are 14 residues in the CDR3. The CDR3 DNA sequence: TGCGCCAGCAGCGGGGGTACGAGCCAAGAGACCCAGTACTTC. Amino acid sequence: CASSGGTSQETQYF.

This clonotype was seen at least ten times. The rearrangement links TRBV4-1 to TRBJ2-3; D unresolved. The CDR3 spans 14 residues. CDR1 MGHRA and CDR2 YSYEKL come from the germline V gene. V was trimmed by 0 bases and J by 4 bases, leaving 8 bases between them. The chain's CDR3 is CASSQERGADTQYF. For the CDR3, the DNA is TGCGCCAGCAGCCAAGAGAGAGGAGCAGATACGCAGTATTTT.

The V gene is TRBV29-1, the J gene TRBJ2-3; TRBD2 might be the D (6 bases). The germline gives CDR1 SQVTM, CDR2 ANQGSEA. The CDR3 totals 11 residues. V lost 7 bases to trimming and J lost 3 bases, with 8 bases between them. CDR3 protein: CSAAGTDTQYF. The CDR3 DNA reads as TGCAGCGCCGCGGGGACAGATACGCAGTATTTT.

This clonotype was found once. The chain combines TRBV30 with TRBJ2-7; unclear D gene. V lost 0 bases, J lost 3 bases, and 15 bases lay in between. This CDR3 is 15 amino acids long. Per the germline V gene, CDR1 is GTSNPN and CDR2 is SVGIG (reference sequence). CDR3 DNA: TGTGCCTGGAGTGTACCGACAAGTGGGATCTACGAGCAGTACTTC. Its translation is CAWSVPTSGIYEQYF.

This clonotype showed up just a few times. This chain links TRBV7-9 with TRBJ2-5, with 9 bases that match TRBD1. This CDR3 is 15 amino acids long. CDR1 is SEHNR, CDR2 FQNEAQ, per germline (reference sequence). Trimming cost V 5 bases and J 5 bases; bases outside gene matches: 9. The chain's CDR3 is CASSQDTGGWETQYF. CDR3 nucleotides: TGTGCCAGCAGCCAAGATACAGGGGGCTGGGAGACCCAGTACTTC. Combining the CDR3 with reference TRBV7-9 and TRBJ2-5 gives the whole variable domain DTGVSQNPRHKITKRGQNVTFRCDPISEHNRLYWYRQTLGQGPEFLTYFQNEAQLEKSRLLSDRFSAERPKGSFSTLEIQRTEQGDSAMYLCASSQDTGGWETQYFGPGTRLLVL.

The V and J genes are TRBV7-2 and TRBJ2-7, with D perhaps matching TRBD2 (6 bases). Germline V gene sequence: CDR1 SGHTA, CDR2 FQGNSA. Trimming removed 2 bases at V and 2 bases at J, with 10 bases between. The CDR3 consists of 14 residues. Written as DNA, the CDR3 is TGTGCCAGCAGCTTATTTAGCGGTCCCTACGAGCAGTACTTC. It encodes CASSLFSGPYEQYF. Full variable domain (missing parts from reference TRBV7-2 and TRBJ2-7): GAGVSQSPSNKVTEKGKDVELRCDPISGHTALYWYRQSLGQGLEFLIYFQGNSAPDKSGLPSDRFSAERTGGSVSTLTIQRTQQEDSAVYLCASSLFSGPYEQYFGPGTRLTVT.

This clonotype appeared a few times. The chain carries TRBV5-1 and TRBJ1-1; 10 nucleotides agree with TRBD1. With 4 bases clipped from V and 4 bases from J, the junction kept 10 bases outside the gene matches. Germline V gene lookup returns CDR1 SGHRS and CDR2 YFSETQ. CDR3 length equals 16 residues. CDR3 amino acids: CASSMTGTGEGTEAFF. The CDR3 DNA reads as TGCGCCAGCAGCATGACCGGGACAGGGGAGGGCACTGAAGCTTTCTTT.

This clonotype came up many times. The CDR3 loop reads CASSDRAGGYNEQFF. The CDR3 bases are TGCGCCAGCAGCGACCGTGCGGGGGGGTATAATGAGCAGTTCTTC. The genes are TRBV5-1 and TRBJ2-1; 9 bases line up with TRBD2. This CDR3 has 15 residues. In germline, CDR1 is SGHRS, CDR2 YFSETQ. V lost 4 bases to trimming and J lost 7 bases; unmatched junction nucleotides: 9.

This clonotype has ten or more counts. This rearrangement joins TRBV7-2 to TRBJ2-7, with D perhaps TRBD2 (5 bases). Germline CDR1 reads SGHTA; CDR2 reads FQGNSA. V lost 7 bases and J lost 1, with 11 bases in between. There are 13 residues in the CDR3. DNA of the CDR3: TGTGCCAGCACCACGGGGTTGTCCTACGAGCAGTACTTC. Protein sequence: CASTTGLSYEQYF.

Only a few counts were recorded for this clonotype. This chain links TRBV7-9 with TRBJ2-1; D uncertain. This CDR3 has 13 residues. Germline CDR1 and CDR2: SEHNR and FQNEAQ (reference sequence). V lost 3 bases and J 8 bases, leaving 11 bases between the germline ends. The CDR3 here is CASSFRSSDEQFF. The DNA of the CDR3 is TGTGCCAGCAGCTTTCGGAGTTCCGATGAGCAGTTCTTC.

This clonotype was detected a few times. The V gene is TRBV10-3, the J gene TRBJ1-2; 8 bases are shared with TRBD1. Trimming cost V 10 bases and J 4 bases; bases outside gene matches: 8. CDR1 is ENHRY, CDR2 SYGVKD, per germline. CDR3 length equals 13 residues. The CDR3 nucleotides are TGTGCCACCTTACAGGGGGGGAGCTATGGCTACACCTTC. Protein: CATLQGGSYGYTF.

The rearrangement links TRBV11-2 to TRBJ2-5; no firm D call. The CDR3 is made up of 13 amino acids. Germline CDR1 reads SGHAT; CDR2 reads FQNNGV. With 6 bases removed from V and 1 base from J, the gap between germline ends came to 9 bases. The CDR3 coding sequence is TGTGCCAGCAGAAAAGCTCTCCAAGAGACCCAGTACTTC. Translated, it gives CASRKALQETQYF.

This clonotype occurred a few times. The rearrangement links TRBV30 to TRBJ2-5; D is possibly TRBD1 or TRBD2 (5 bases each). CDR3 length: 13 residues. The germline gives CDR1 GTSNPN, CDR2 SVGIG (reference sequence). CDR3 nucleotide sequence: TGTGGATCCTCGGGCAGGGAGCAAGAGACCCAGTACTTC. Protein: CGSSGREQETQYF.

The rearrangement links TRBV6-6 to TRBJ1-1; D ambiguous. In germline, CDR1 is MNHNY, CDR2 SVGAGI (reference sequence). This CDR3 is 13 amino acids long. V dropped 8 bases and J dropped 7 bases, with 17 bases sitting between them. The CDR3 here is CASLWRDDNEAFF. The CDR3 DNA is TGTGCCAGCTTGTGGCGGGATGATAATGAAGCTTTCTTT.

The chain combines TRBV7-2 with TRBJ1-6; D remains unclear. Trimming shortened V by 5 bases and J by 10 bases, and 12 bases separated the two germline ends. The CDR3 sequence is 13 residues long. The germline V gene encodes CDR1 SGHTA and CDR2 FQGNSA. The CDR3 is CASSPPATSPLHF. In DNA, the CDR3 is TGTGCCAGCAGCCCTCCGGCTACCTCACCCCTCCACTTT.

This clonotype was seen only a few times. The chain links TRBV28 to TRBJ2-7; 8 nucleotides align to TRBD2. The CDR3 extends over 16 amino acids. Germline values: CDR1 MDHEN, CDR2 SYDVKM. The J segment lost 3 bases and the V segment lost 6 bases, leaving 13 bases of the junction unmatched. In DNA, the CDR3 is TGTGCCAGCAGCATAGCGGGGAGGGTCGTAAGCTACGAGCAGTACTTC. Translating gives CASSIAGRVVSYEQYF.